A selection of T cell receptor beta chains follows, all from one sample in a study of T cells expressing NK-cell markers. With the 5' RACE reads reprocessed, TCRdb shows one record per CDR3 protein and no DNA. The sample table sets out a few hundred thousand distinct CDR3 sequences. The sequencing input was blood T cells: a sorted CD56 or NKG2C T cell subset, CD4+ or CD8+ T cells, or bulk PBMC T cells (not recorded which). The receptors were sampled from a man aged 18-69 years in good health. CDR3s include the opening cysteine and the closing phenylalanine or tryptophan.

j_call: TRBJ2-1
v_call: TRBV12-3/TRBV12-4
cdr3_aa: CASLRTATQFNEQFF

j_call: TRBJ2-3
v_call: TRBV12-3/TRBV12-4
cdr3_aa: CASRVSGGHAYTQYF

j_call: TRBJ1-2
v_call: TRBV5-6
cdr3_aa: CASSSNRFYGYTF

j_call: TRBJ2-2
v_call: TRBV24-1
cdr3_aa: CATSDSEGWNTGELFF

j_call: TRBJ1-4
v_call: TRBV4-1
cdr3_aa: CASNRQGLTNEKLFF

j_call: TRBJ1-1
v_call: TRBV12-3/TRBV12-4
cdr3_aa: CASSSFQGWGTEAFF

j_call: TRBJ2-5
v_call: TRBV20-1
cdr3_aa: CSATAGGRETQYF

j_call: TRBJ1-2
v_call: TRBV6-1
cdr3_aa: CASTPSRSWAGYTF

j_call: TRBJ2-5
v_call: TRBV7-3
cdr3_aa: CASSLFEQETQYF

j_call: TRBJ2-4
v_call: TRBV19
cdr3_aa: CASSAGGWAKNIQYF

j_call: TRBJ2-3
v_call: TRBV24-1
cdr3_aa: CATSDLRDRDTQYF

j_call: TRBJ2-3
v_call: TRBV4-1
cdr3_aa: CASSLTSGGLSTDTQYF

j_call: TRBJ1-6
v_call: TRBV7-2
cdr3_aa: CASSSIRTERSPLHF

j_call: TRBJ2-4
v_call: TRBV28
cdr3_aa: CASSFPLTSGVNYKYF

j_call: TRBJ2-1
v_call: TRBV5-1
cdr3_aa: CASSLVAQVVGEQFF

j_call: TRBJ2-7
v_call: TRBV2
cdr3_aa: CASRRSRRYEQYF

j_call: TRBJ1-1
v_call: TRBV20-1
cdr3_aa: CSAPNRVLNTEAFF

j_call: TRBJ1-2
v_call: TRBV5-1
cdr3_aa: CASGRTGAGYTF

j_call: TRBJ2-3
v_call: TRBV9
cdr3_aa: CASSGTSSTSTDTQYF

j_call: TRBJ1-2
v_call: TRBV9
cdr3_aa: CASSVQGETGNVGYTF

j_call: TRBJ1-2
v_call: TRBV12-3/TRBV12-4
cdr3_aa: CASSFHDSRVGGYTF

j_call: TRBJ2-4
v_call: TRBV6-2/TRBV6-3
cdr3_aa: CASSAGLIKNIQYF

j_call: TRBJ2-1
v_call: TRBV29-1
cdr3_aa: CSVLIRSSSYNEQFF

j_call: TRBJ1-6
v_call: TRBV20-1
cdr3_aa: CSAARLEIGSPLHF

j_call: TRBJ2-7
v_call: TRBV3-1
cdr3_aa: CASSPLGGAYEQYF

j_call: TRBJ1-1
v_call: TRBV20-1
cdr3_aa: CSASGRGVMNTEAFF

j_call: TRBJ1-5
v_call: TRBV20-1
cdr3_aa: CSARWAGNSNQPQHF

j_call: TRBJ2-1
v_call: TRBV12-3/TRBV12-4
cdr3_aa: CASRLPGLGSVGEQFF

j_call: TRBJ2-1
v_call: TRBV11-2
cdr3_aa: CASRTAGRSYNEQFF

j_call: TRBJ2-2
v_call: TRBV20-1
cdr3_aa: CSAPPGRGFTGELFF

j_call: TRBJ2-2
v_call: TRBV6-1
cdr3_aa: CASRSRGQGRWGELFF

j_call: TRBJ1-2
v_call: TRBV5-6
cdr3_aa: CASSSQGGSNYGYTF

j_call: TRBJ2-2
v_call: TRBV10-3
cdr3_aa: CASTGVPNTGELFF

j_call: TRBJ2-1
v_call: TRBV3-1
cdr3_aa: CASSPTSAGSEQFF

j_call: TRBJ2-7
v_call: TRBV6-5
cdr3_aa: CASSYSALAAYEQYF

j_call: TRBJ2-3
v_call: TRBV5-6
cdr3_aa: CASSLPSDTQYF

j_call: TRBJ2-1
v_call: TRBV20-1
cdr3_aa: CSAESWGTYNEQFF

j_call: TRBJ2-2
v_call: TRBV11-2
cdr3_aa: CASSPQRLAGGPTGELFF

j_call: TRBJ2-3
v_call: TRBV19
cdr3_aa: CASKNSVGDTQYF

j_call: TRBJ1-6
v_call: TRBV2
cdr3_aa: CASSEGDRGNSPLHF

j_call: TRBJ1-1
v_call: TRBV6-2/TRBV6-3
cdr3_aa: CASTDANPNTEAFF